This TCR beta chain is drawn from a study of blood T cells in healthy people across ages. To note about this clonotype: One end of the junction is discordant with germline, which a read error may explain.

PCR was performed a second time for about 7 to 11 cycles using a sample-barcoded 5' primer and a J-beta primer mix. A template-switch adaptor that had 12 random nucleotides put a tag on each cDNA molecule. Using its own MiXCR run on the 5' RACE reads, TCRdb lists one record per CDR3 protein. This sample has fewer than 800,000 distinct CDR3 sequences, with about 25% found just once. CDR1 is MNHEY, CDR2 SVGAGI, per germline. There are 15 residues in the CDR3. The data were also submitted as part of a second study, on T cells of mothers and their children. That paper adds: Amplification in the second PCR used the M1S primer, which added sample barcodes and 2-4 random nucleotides.

The clonotype comes from a boy aged 5-17 years in good health. The sequencing input was blood. The chain carries TRBV6-5 and TRBJ2-4, with D perhaps matching TRBD1 or TRBD2 (5 bases each). The CDR3 bases are TGTGCCGGCAGTTCAGCCGGGACGAAGGGGAACATTCAGTACTTC. Residues: CAGSSAGTKGNIQYF.